This TCR beta chain was captured by sequencing in a study of identical twins. General study results and limits: In cord blood, abundant beta clonotypes had fewer insertions; memory showed no trend.

This CDR3 is 16 amino acids long. Germline CDR1 and CDR2: DFQATT and SNEGSKA (reference sequence). Trimming at V came to 5 bases and at J to 7 bases, leaving 10 bases not matched to a gene. A universal primer site came from template switching; cDNA carried unique molecular identifiers. TCRdb called the 5' RACE reads again in MiXCR, with one record for every CDR3 protein. The profile covers 350,000 to 600,000 distinct CDR3 sequences, with over 12% appearing a single time and about 0.52% taken by the ten largest. As to this clonotype: Its target is not known.

Healthy Caucasians supplied all donations. This same sample was also part of a study on yellow fever vaccine responses in identical twins. That study adds: Twins' vaccine T cell response reportedly gave the appearance of partial convergence and partial personalization.

The clonotype comes from a woman between 18 and 30 years old in good health. V and J are TRBV20-1 and TRBJ2-2; 13 bases are shared with TRBD2. The sample comprised CD4+ T cells sorted from blood. CDR3 loop: CSARQGTSGIVGELFF. The DNA for the CDR3 is TGCAGTGCTCGACAAGGGACTAGCGGGATTGTCGGGGAGCTGTTTTTT.